Shown below are 10 T cell receptor beta chains from a single sample sequenced in a study of T cell repertoires in cytomegalovirus infection. Antigens for these TCRs are unknown. TCRdb processed the reads anew with MiXCR; each CDR3 protein has one entry. The sample comprises around 570,000 distinct CDR3 sequences, 40% of which are singletons, and 40% to 60% rests with the top ten. The specimen was cultured PBMCs, collected from culture after CMV antigen stimulation. These receptors were taken from a human donor in good health (CMV status not recorded). Some clones in this sample may be carry-over from other donors' samples.

The rearrangement uses TRBV20-1 and TRBJ1-2, with D maybe TRBD1 (5 bases). The CDR3 runs to 12 residues. Germline-derived CDR1 and CDR2 are DFQATT and SNEGSKA (reference sequence). The CDR3 coding sequence is TGCAGGGCGGTGGGGGAAGACTATGGCTACACCTTC. Translating it yields CRAVGEDYGYTF.

This chain uses TRBV12-3 or TRBV12-4 with TRBJ2-5, with D unclear. V was clipped by 4 bases and J by 3 bases, with 6 bases between them. This CDR3 spans 12 amino acids. CDR3 in DNA: TGTGCCAGCAGTTCATCGAAAGAGACCCAGTACTTC. Translated: CASSSSKETQYF.

DNA for the CDR3: TGTGCCAGCAGCTTAGTCATCGGCCGCGTTACCACAGATACGCAGTATTTT. It codes for CASSLVIGRVTTDTQYF. The V call is TRBV7-2, the J call TRBJ2-3; D unclear. With 1 base removed from V and 2 bases from J, the gap between germline ends came to 16 bases. The germline gives CDR1 SGHTA, CDR2 FQGNSA. The CDR3 spans 17 residues.

The genes are TRBV20-1 and TRBJ2-7, with 10 bases identical to TRBD2. J lost 4 bases, V lost 6 bases, and 9 bases had no gene match. This CDR3 spans 14 amino acids. Germline CDR1 reads DFQATT; CDR2 reads SNEGSKA (reference sequence). The CDR3 nucleotides read TGCAGTGCGAAGGTTTGGACTAGCGGATACGAGCAGTACTTC. Translation gives CSAKVWTSGYEQYF.

This clonotype was seen a few times. V usage is TRBV10-3 and J usage is TRBJ2-5; the D gene is possibly TRBD2 (5 bases). The CDR3 has 16 residues. CDR1 is ENHRY, CDR2 SYGVKD, per germline. V was clipped by 3 bases and J by 5 bases, with 19 bases between them. In nucleotides, the CDR3 is TGTGCCATCAGTGATGTGTCTAGCCAGGCAAAGGAGACCCAGTACTTC. Its protein product is CAISDVSSQAKETQYF.

The J gene is TRBJ1-2, the V gene TRBV18; 9 bases are a match to TRBD1. Germline CDR1 KGHSH, CDR2 LQKENI. The CDR3 contains 18 residues. Trimming removed 1 base from V and 0 bases from J; junction bases left unmatched: 9. For the CDR3, the DNA is TGTGCCAGCTCACCACTGGGGACAGGGACCTTTGCTAACTATGGCTACACCTTC. It encodes CASSPLGTGTFANYGYTF.

The gene calls are TRBV5-6 and TRBJ2-5; tentatively, D is TRBD1 or TRBD2 (5 bases each). V was pared by 0 bases and J by 9 bases, with 12 bases between. This CDR3 region has 13 residues. Germline CDR1 is SGHDT and CDR2 is YYEEEE. The CDR3 region is CASSLGGFESQYF. The CDR3 DNA follows: TGTGCCAGCAGCTTGGGGGGGTTTGAGTCCCAGTACTTC.

This clonotype was seen only a few times. This chain uses TRBV2 with TRBJ2-7; no reliable D call. The CDR3 extends over 11 amino acids. V dropped 3 bases and J dropped 3 bases, with 3 bases sitting between them. CDR1 is SNHLY and CDR2 is FYNNEI in the germline V gene. The CDR3 DNA follows: TGTGCCAGCAGTGAGTACTACGAGCAGTACTTC. It translates to CASSEYYEQYF.

The chain uses TRBV4-2 and TRBJ1-4; D gene ambiguous. V was trimmed by 4 bases and J by 7 bases, leaving 13 bases between them. Germline CDR1 is LGHNA and CDR2 is YNFKEQ. There are 14 residues in the CDR3. CDR3 coding DNA: TGTGCCAGCAGCCCGATAGGGAACGGTGAAAAACTGTTTTTT. Translated, it gives CASSPIGNGEKLFF.

This rearrangement joins TRBV10-3 to TRBJ2-5; D not resolved. Per germline, CDR1 ENHRY and CDR2 SYGVKD. This CDR3 is built from 14 residues. Deletions cut 2 bases from V and 2 bases from J, with 9 bases between. CDR3 region: CAISEGRAQETQYF. The CDR3 DNA reads TGTGCCATCAGTGAGGGACGAGCGCAAGAGACCCAGTACTTC.